The 9 T cell receptor beta chains below were found in one sample sequenced in a study of cytomegalovirus exposure and HLA in healthy donors. This PCR relied on a set of 60 Vbeta primers and 13 Jbeta primers. TCRdb's table, derived via immunoSEQ multiplex PCR, lists solely in-frame clones and lacks some. Listed are 65,000 to 85,000 clones; roughly 1.5% falls within the top ten. The sample was PBMCs. The receptors were gathered from a woman in her sixties or seventies in good health and CMV-seronegative.

The chain has TRBV9 and TRBJ2-1; the D is unclear. Germline lookup yields CDR1 SGDLS and CDR2 YYNGEE. The CDR3 runs 17 residues. The ends were cut back, 0 bases at V and 6 bases at J, with 19 bases in the middle. CDR3 nucleotides: TGTGCCAGCAGCGTAGTTTCGGCTGGTCAGGTCGGCAATGAGCAGTTCTTC. The encoded protein is CASSVVSAGQVGNEQFF.

With regard to this clone: The identical CDR3 is also encoded by other nucleotide sequences in the sample. CDR3 protein: CASSQGVGAPPYNEQFF. CDR3 DNA sequence: TGTGCCAGCAGCCAAGGGGTGGGAGCTCCCCCTTACAATGAGCAGTTCTTC. This chain uses TRBV14 with TRBJ2-1; the D gene is possibly TRBD2 (5 bases). Germline lookup yields CDR1 SGHDN and CDR2 FVKESK. This CDR3 spans 17 amino acids. V lost 1 base and J lost 4, with 17 bases in between.

The J gene is TRBJ2-1, the V gene TRBV6-5; tentative D call: TRBD2 (6 bases). CDR1 and CDR2 (germline): MNHEY, SVGAGI. This CDR3 has 14 residues. Trimming took off 6 bases at V and 1 base at J, with 10 bases between the two ends. The CDR3 here is CASSAGTSYNEQFF. The DNA for the CDR3 is TGTGCCAGCAGCGCCGGGACTTCCTACAATGAGCAGTTCTTC.

The chain links TRBV4-1 to TRBJ1-2; D gene unclear. Germline lookup yields CDR1 MGHRA and CDR2 YSYEKL. The V end was cut by 5 bases, the J end by 2 bases, with 12 bases between. The CDR3 has 14 residues. CDR3 loop: CASSFRVENYGYTF. The CDR3 DNA reads TGCGCCAGCAGCTTCCGGGTAGAAAACTATGGCTACACCTTC.

The chain couples TRBV30 to TRBJ2-2, with TRBD1 identical over 7 bases. V lost 2 bases, J lost 3 bases, and 12 bases stayed unmatched. Per germline, CDR1 GTSNPN and CDR2 SVGIG (reference sequence). The CDR3 loop spans 17 amino acids. CDR3 sequence (DNA): TGTGCCTGGAGTCGAGACAGGGTGAGGGGATACACCGGGGAGCTGTTTTTT. Its protein is CAWSRDRVRGYTGELFF. The whole variable domain, remainder taken from reference TRBV30 and TRBJ2-2, is SQTIHQWPATLVQPVGSPLSLECTVEGTSNPNLYWYRQAAGRGLQLLFYSVGIGQISSEVPQNLSASRPQDRQFILSSKKLLLSDSGFYLCAWSRDRVRGYTGELFFGEGSRLTVL.

The rearrangement joins TRBV11-2 to TRBJ1-1; 9 bases agree with TRBD1. The CDR3 totals 16 residues. V was pared by 4 bases and J by 2 bases, with 8 bases of the junction left unmatched. Germline V lookup: CDR1 SGHAT, CDR2 FQNNGV. The CDR3 reads CASSSLPGQGNTEAFF. The CDR3 DNA follows: TGTGCCAGCAGCTCACTTCCGGGACAGGGTAACACTGAAGCTTTCTTT.

The chain carries TRBV5-4 and TRBJ2-5; D gene unclear. V lost 3 bases, J lost 6 bases, and 6 bases lay in between. The germline V gene has CDR1 SGHNT and CDR2 YYREEE (reference sequence). The CDR3 consists of 11 residues. This chain's CDR3 is CASSSGKTQYF. DNA for the CDR3: TGTGCCAGCAGCTCAGGCAAGACCCAGTACTTC.

The chain joins TRBV7-3 to TRBJ2-5; possible D gene TRBD1, 6 bases. Germline-derived CDR1 and CDR2 are SGHTA and FQGTGA. The ends were cut back, 3 bases at V and 3 bases at J, with 17 bases in the middle. This CDR3 has 16 residues. The CDR3: CASSLGRGLGKETQYF. The CDR3 DNA is TGTGCCAGCAGCTTGGGCAGGGGTCTTGGGAAAGAGACCCAGTACTTC.

The chain couples TRBV2 to TRBJ2-4, with D tentatively TRBD2 (5 bases). The CDR3 contains 16 residues. Per the germline V gene, CDR1 is SNHLY and CDR2 is FYNNEI. Trimming took 7 bases from V and 0 from J, leaving 16 bases between them. The CDR3 loop is CASIPPGKLAKNIQYF. As DNA, the CDR3 is TGTGCCAGCATCCCCCCGGGAAAGTTAGCCAAAAACATTCAGTACTTC.